The 12 T cell receptor beta chains below all came from one sample that was sequenced in a study of shared clonotypes between healthy human individuals. Sequenced by immunoSEQ multiplex PCR; TCRdb stores in-frame clones only, minus some. Among 400,000 to 600,000 clones listed, roughly 83% were seen once. Sequencing was performed on PBMCs. The receptors originated from a middle-aged woman in good health. Some clones in this sample may be carry-over from other donors' samples.

The J gene is TRBJ1-2, the V gene TRBV18; no clear D gene. This CDR3 has 15 amino acids. CDR1 KGHSH and CDR2 LQKENI come from the germline V gene. With 2 bases removed from V and 2 bases from J, the gap between germline ends came to 12 bases. The CDR3 loop is CASSPTQPPNYGYTF. Written as DNA, the CDR3 is TGTGCCAGCTCACCAACGCAGCCACCGAACTATGGCTACACCTTC.

This clone was observed at least ten times. The same CDR3 arises from other DNA sequences in this sample as well. The V gene is TRBV5-4, the J gene TRBJ1-3; 7 bases are a match to TRBD1. V gave up 3 bases and J gave up 1 base; unmatched junction bases: 1. The germline V gene has CDR1 SGHNT and CDR2 YYREEE (reference sequence). This CDR3 is 14 amino acids long. CDR3 amino acids: CASSSRGSGNTIYF. Here the CDR3 DNA reads TGTGCCAGCAGCTCCAGGGGGTCTGGAAACACCATATATTTT.

In this sample, this clone turned up many times. An end of the junction differs from the germline gene, which may be a read error. This sample also contains other DNA sequences that code for the same CDR3. The chain has TRBV5-1 and TRBJ1-1, with a possible D match to TRBD1 (5 bases). CDR3 length equals 14 residues. CDR1 and CDR2 from the germline V gene are SGHRS and YFSETQ. CDR3 DNA: TGTGCCAGCAGCCCTCGAGGGGCTTGGACTGAAGCTTTCTTT. Its translation: CASSPRGAWTEAFF.

This chain uses TRBV28 with TRBJ2-7; D is perhaps TRBD1 (6 bases). Germline CDR1 and CDR2: MDHEN and SYDVKM. CDR3 size: 15 residues. Trimming removed 6 bases at V and 6 bases at J, with 21 bases between. DNA of the CDR3: TGTGCCAGCAGCCGAAGGACAGCCGGGCCCTCCGAGCAGTACTTC. The encoded protein is CASSRRTAGPSEQYF.

The genes are TRBV28 and TRBJ2-7; 11 bases are a match to TRBD2. CDR1 is MDHEN, CDR2 SYDVKM, per germline. This CDR3 is built from 15 residues. After removal of 5 bases from V and 3 bases from J, the junction contained 6 bases not matched to a gene. The CDR3 region has the DNA TGTGCCAGCAGTAAACGGGGACTAGCGGTCTACGAGCAGTACTTC. Protein: CASSKRGLAVYEQYF. Full variable domain (missing parts from reference TRBV28 and TRBJ2-7): DVKVTQSSRYLVKRTGEKVFLECVQDMDHENMFWYRQDPGLGLRLIYFSYDVKMKEKGDIPEGYSVSREKKERFSLILESASTNQTSMYLCASSKRGLAVYEQYFGPGTRLTVT.

The chain recombines TRBV7-9 with TRBJ2-3; D uncertain. The CDR3 is 15 residues long. Per germline, CDR1 SEHNR and CDR2 FQNEAQ (reference sequence). The V end was cut by 10 bases, the J end by 1 base, with 18 bases between. CDR3 coding DNA: TGTGCCACCTTGATTGGAGTTCTTGGCACAGATACGCAGTATTTT. Protein sequence: CATLIGVLGTDTQYF.

The chain couples TRBV30 to TRBJ2-7; D perhaps matches TRBD1 (6 bases). Germline loops: CDR1 GTSNPN, CDR2 SVGIG (reference sequence). This CDR3 is built from 13 residues. Deletions cut 4 bases from V and 2 bases from J, with 12 bases between. DNA of the CDR3: TGTGCCTGGATTGTTAAGGGGGCCTACGAGCAGTACTTC. Its translation is CAWIVKGAYEQYF.

The rearrangement links TRBV28 to TRBJ1-1, with D maybe TRBD1 (5 bases). Germline CDR1 reads MDHEN; CDR2 reads SYDVKM. The germline V and J ends were trimmed by 3 bases and 1 base, with 9 bases remaining between them. CDR3 length: 14 amino acids. Written as DNA, the CDR3 is TGTGCCAGCAGTTTCCAGGGCCGGAACACTGAAGCTTTCTTT. It codes for CASSFQGRNTEAFF.

Remarks on this clone: Possible read error: a much larger clone is one base away. J is TRBJ2-3 and V is TRBV27; no reliable D call. Germline lookup yields CDR1 MNHEY and CDR2 SMNVEV (reference sequence). CDR3 length equals 12 residues. Trimming removed 5 bases at V and 1 base at J, with 4 bases between. In DNA, the CDR3 is TGTGCCAGCAGTCCTGGCACAGATACGCAGTATTTT. Translating gives CASSPGTDTQYF.

The CDR3 loop is CASSQWDRGPYEQYF. Written as DNA, the CDR3 is TGTGCCAGCAGCCAATGGGACAGGGGGCCCTACGAGCAGTACTTC. The chain is built from TRBV4-2 and TRBJ2-7; 12 nucleotides match TRBD1. After removal of 2 bases from V and 2 bases from J, the junction contained 1 base not matched to a gene. This CDR3 has 15 residues. CDR1 is LGHNA, CDR2 YNFKEQ, per germline.

The chain links TRBV10-3 to TRBJ1-5; tentatively, D is TRBD1 (5 bases). Looked up from germline, CDR1 is ENHRY and CDR2 is SYGVKD. CDR3 length: 14 residues. Trimming stripped 8 bases from V and 6 bases from J, with 17 bases between. CDR3 DNA sequence: TGTGCCATCTCTTGGGACCGGGAGGCTCAGCCCCAGCATTTT. Its protein product is CAISWDREAQPQHF.

This chain joins TRBV5-1 and TRBJ2-1; 8 bases are a match to TRBD1. Germline values: CDR1 SGHRS, CDR2 YFSETQ. The V gene end was trimmed by 4 bases and the J gene end by 9 bases; junction bases not matched to a gene: 9. There are 14 residues in the CDR3. The CDR3, as DNA: TGCGCCAGCAGCCCCGGACAGGGAGGTGGTGAGCAGTTCTTC. This translates into CASSPGQGGGEQFF.